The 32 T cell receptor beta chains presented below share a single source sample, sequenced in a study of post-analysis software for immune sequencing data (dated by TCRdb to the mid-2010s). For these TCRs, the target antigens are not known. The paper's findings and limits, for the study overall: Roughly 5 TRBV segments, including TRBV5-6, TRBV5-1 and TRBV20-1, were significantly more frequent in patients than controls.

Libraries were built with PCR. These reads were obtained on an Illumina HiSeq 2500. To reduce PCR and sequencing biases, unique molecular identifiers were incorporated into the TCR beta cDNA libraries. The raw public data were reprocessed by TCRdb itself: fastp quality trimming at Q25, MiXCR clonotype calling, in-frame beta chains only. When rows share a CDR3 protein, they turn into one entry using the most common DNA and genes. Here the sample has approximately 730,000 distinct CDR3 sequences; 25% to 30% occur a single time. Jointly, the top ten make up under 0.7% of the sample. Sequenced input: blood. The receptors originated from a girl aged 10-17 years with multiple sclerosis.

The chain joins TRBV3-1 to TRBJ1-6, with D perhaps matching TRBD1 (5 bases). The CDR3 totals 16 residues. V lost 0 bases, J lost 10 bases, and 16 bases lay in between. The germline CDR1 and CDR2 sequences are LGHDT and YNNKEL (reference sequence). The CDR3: CASSQDRRQGGSPLHF. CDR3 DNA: TGTGCCAGCAGCCAAGATCGTAGGCAGGGTGGCTCACCCCTCCACTTT.

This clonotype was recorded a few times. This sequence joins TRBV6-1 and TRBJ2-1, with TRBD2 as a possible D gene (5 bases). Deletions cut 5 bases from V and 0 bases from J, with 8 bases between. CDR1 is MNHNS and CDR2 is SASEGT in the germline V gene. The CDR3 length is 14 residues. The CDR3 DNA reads TGTGCCAGCAGTTGGAGCGGCTCCTACAATGAGCAGTTCTTC. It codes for CASSWSGSYNEQFF.

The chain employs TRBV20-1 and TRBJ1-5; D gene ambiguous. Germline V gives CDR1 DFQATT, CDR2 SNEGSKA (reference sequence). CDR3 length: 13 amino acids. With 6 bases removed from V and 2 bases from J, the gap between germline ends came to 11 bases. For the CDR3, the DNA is TGCAGTGCCGTCAAAGGCGGCAATCAGCCCCAGCATTTT. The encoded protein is CSAVKGGNQPQHF.

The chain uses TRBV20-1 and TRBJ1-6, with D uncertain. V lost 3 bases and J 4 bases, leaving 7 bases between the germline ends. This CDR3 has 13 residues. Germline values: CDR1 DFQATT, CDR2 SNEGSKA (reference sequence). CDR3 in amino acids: CSASLGYNSPLHF. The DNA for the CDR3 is TGCAGTGCTAGTCTAGGGTATAATTCACCCCTCCACTTT.

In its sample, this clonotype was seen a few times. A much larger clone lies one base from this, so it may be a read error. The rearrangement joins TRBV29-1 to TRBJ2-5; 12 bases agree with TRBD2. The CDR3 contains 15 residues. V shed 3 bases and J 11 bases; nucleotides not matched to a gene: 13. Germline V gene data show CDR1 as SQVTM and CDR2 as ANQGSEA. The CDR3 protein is CSVDGATSGSDEQYF. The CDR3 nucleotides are TGCAGCGTTGACGGCGCGACTAGCGGGAGTGATGAGCAGTACTTC.

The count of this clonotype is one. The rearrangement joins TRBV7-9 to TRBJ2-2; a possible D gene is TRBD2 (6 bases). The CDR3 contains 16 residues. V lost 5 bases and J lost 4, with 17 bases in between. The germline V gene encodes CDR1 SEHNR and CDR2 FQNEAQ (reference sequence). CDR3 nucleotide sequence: TGTGCCAGCAGCCCCGCGGGGATTGGAGGCACCGGGGAGCTGTTTTTT. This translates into CASSPAGIGGTGELFF.

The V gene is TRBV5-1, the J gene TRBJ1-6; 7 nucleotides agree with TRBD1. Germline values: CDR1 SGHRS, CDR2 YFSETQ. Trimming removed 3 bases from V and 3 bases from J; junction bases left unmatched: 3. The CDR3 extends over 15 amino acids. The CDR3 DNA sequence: TGCGCCAGCAGCTCCGGGGACAGCTATAATTCACCCCTCCACTTT. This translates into CASSSGDSYNSPLHF.

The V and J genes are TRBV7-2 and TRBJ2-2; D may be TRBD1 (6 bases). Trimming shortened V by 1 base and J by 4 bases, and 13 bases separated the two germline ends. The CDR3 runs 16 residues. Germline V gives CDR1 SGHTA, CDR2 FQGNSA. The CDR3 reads CASSLESGVRTGELFF. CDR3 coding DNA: TGTGCCAGCAGCTTAGAATCAGGGGTTCGCACCGGGGAGCTGTTTTTT. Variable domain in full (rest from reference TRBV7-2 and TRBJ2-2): GAGVSQSPSNKVTEKGKDVELRCDPISGHTALYWYRQSLGQGLEFLIYFQGNSAPDKSGLPSDRFSAERTGGSVSTLTIQRTQQEDSAVYLCASSLESGVRTGELFFGEGSRLTVL.

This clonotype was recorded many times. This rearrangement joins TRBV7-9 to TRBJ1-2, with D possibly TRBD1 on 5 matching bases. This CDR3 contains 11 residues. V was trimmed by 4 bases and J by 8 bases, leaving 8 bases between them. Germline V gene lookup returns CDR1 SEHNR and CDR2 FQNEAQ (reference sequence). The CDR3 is CASSSRDGYTF. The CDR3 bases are TGTGCCAGCAGCTCCAGGGACGGCTACACCTTC.

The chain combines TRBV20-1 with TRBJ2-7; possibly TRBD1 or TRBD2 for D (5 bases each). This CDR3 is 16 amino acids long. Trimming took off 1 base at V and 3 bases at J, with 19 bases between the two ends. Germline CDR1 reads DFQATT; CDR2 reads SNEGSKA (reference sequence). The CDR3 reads CSARGPTRDQLYEQYF. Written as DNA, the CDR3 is TGCAGTGCTAGAGGTCCGACCCGGGACCAACTCTACGAGCAGTACTTC.

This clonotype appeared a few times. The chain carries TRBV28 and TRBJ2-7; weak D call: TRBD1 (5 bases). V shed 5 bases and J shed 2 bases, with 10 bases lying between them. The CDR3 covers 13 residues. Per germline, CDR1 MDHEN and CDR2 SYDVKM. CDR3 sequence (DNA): TGTGCCAGCAGTCAGACAGCTACCTACGAGCAGTACTTC. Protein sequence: CASSQTATYEQYF.

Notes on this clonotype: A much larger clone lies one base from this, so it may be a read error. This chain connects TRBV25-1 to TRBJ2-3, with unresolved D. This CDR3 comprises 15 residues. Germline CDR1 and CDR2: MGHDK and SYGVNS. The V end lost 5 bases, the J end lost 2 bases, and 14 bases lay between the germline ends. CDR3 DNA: TGTGCCAGCAGTCCCCCGGGCAAGATCACAGATACGCAGTATTTT. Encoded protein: CASSPPGKITDTQYF.

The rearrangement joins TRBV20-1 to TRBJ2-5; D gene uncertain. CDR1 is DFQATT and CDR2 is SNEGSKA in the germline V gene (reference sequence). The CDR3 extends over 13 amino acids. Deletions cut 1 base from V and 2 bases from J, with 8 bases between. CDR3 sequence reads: CSARAAAQETQYF. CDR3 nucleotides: TGCAGTGCTAGAGCGGCCGCACAAGAGACCCAGTACTTC.

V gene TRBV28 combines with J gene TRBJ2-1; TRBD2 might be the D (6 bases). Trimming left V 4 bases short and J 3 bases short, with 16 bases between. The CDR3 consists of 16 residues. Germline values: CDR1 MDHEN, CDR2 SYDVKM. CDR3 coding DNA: TGTGCCAGCAGTTCTCGTCGACTAGGAATCTACAATGAGCAGTTCTTC. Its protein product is CASSSRRLGIYNEQFF.

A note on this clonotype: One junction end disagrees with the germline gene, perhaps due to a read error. CDR3 in DNA: TGCGCCAGCAGACCCACAGGGTCGGGGGCCAACGTCCGGACTTTC. Protein: CASRPTGSGANVRTF. J is TRBJ2-6 and V is TRBV5-1, with D perhaps TRBD1 or TRBD2 (6 bases each). This CDR3 region has 15 residues. Germline V gene lookup returns CDR1 SGHRS and CDR2 YFSETQ.

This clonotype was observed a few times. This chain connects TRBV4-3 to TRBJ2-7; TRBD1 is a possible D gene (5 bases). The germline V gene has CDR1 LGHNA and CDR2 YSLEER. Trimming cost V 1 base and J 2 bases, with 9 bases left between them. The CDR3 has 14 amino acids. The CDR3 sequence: CASSQVRGAYEQYF. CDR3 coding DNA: TGCGCCAGCAGCCAAGTAAGGGGCGCCTACGAGCAGTACTTC.

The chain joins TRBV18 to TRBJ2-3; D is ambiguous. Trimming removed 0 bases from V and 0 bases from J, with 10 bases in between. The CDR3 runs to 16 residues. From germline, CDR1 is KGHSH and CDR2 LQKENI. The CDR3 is CASSPPGADSTDTQYF. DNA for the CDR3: TGTGCCAGCTCACCACCGGGCGCGGATAGCACAGATACGCAGTATTTT.

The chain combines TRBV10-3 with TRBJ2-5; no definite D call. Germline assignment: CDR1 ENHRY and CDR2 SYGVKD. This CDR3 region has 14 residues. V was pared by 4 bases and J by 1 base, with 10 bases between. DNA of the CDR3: TGTGCCATCAGTGTGGGTGGCCTCCAAGAGACCCAGTACTTC. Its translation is CAISVGGLQETQYF.

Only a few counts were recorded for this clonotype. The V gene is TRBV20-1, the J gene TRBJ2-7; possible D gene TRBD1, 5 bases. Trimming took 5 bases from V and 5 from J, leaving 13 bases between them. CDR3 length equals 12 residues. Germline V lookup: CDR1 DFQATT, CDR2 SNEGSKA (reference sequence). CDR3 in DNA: TGCAGTGCTCCCGCGCAGGGCAACGAGCAGTACTTC. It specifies CSAPAQGNEQYF.

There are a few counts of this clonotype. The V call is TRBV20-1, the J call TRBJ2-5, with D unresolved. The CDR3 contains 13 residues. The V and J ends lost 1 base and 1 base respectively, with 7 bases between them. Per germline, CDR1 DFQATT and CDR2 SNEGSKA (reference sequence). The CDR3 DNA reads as TGCAGTGCTAGAGGAAAATTCCAAGAGACCCAGTACTTC. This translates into CSARGKFQETQYF.

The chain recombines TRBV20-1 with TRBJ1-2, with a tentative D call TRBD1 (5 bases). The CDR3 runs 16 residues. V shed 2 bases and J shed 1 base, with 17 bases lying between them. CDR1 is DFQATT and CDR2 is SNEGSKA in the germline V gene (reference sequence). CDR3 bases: TGCAGTGCTAGACTCCCGGGACGCGTCGGTAACTATGGCTACACCTTC. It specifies CSARLPGRVGNYGYTF.

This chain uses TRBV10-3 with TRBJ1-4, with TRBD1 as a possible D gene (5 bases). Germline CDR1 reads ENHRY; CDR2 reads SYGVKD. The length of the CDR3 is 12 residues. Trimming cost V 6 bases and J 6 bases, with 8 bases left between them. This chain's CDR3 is CAISLGDEKLFF. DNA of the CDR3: TGTGCCATCAGCCTGGGGGATGAAAAACTGTTTTTT.

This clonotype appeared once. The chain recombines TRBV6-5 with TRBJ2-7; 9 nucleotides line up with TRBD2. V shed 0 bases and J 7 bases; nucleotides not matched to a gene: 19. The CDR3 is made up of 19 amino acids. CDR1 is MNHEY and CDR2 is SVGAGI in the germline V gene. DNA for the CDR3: TGTGCCAGCAGTTACTCGGGGCTAGCGGGGCTCTTCTCCTACAATGAGCAGTACTTC. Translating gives CASSYSGLAGLFSYNEQYF.

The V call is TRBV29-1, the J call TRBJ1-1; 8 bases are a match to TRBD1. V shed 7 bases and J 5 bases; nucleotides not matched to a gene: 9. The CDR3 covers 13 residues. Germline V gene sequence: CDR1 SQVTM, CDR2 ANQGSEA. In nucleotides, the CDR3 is TGCAGCGGAGGGGGCAGGGGGCGGACTGAAGCTTTCTTT. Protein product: CSGGGRGRTEAFF.

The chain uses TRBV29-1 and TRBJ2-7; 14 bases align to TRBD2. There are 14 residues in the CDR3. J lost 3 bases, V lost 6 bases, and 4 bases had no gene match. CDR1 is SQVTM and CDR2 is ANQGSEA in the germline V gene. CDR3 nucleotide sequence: TGCAGCGTGGGGACTAGCGGGAGTATCTACGAGCAGTACTTC. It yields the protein CSVGTSGSIYEQYF.

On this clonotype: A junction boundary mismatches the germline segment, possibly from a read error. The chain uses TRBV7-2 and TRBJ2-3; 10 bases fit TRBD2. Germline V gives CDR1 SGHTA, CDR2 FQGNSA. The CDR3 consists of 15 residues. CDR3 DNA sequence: TGTGTCAGCAGCTTAGGGACTAGCGCCACAGATACGCAGTATTTT. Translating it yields CVSSLGTSATDTQYF.

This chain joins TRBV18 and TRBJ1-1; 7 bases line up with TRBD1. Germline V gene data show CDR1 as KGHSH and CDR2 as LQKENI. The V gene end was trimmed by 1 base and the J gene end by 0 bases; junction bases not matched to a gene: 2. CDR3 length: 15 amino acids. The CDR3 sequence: CASSPRGQMNTEAFF. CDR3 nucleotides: TGTGCCAGCTCACCACGGGGACAGATGAACACTGAAGCTTTCTTT.

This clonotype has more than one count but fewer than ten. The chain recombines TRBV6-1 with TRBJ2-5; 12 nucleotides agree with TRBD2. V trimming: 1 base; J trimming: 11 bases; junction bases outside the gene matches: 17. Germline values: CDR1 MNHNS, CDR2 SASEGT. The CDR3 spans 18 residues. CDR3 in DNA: TGTGCCAGCAGTGAAGGGACTAGCGGGGCCCCTTTGACTGTGGAGCAGTACTTC. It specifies CASSEGTSGAPLTVEQYF.

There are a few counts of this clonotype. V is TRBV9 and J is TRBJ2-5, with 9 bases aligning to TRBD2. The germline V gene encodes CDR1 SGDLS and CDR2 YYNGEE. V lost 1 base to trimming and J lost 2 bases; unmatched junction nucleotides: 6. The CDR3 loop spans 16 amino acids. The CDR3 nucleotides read TGTGCCAGCAGCGTATTCGGCGGGGGGGTACAAGAGACCCAGTACTTC. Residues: CASSVFGGGVQETQYF.

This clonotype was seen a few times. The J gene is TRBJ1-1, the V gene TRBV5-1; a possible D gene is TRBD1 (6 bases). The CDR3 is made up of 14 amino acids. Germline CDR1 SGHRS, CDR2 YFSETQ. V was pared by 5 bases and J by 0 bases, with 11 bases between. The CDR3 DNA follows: TGCGCCAGCAGAGGACAGACCATGAACACTGAAGCTTTCTTT. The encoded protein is CASRGQTMNTEAFF.

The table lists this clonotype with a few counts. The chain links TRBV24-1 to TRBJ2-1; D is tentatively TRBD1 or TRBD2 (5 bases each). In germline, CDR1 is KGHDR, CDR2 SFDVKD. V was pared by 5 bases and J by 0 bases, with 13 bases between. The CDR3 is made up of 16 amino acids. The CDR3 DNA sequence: TGTGCCACCAGTGGCCCGTCAGGGAGCTCCTACAATGAGCAGTTCTTC. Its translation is CATSGPSGSSYNEQFF.

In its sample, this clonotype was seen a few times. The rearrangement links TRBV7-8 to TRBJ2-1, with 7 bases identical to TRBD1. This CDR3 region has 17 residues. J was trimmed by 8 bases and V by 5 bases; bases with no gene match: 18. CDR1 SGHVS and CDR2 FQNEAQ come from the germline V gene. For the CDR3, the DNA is TGTGCCAGCAGCAAATATGACAGGGTGGTGCCAGGGGATGAGCAGTTCTTC. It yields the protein CASSKYDRVVPGDEQFF. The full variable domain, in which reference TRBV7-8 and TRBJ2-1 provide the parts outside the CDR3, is GAGVSQSPRYKVAKRGQDVALRCDPISGHVSLFWYQQALGQGPEFLTYFQNEAQLDKSGLPSDRFFAERPEGSVSTLKIQRTQQEDSAVYLCASSKYDRVVPGDEQFFGPGTRLTVL.